Following are 6 T cell receptor beta chains from one sample sequenced in a study of blood T cell repertoires in COVID-19. The protocol was immunoSEQ multiplex PCR, while the TCRdb copy is restricted to in-frame clones and leaves out a portion. The table has some 230,000 clones, around four fifths seen once. The sequenced sample was peripheral blood. The receptors were gathered from a woman aged 80 or over with COVID-19, enrolled during active disease.

The V and J genes are TRBV3-1 (or the pseudogene TRBV3-2) and TRBJ1-3, with 8 bases identical to TRBD1. The junction had 8 bases not matched to a gene; V was cut back by 4 bases and J by 0 bases. The CDR3 is 17 residues long. Per germline, CDR1 LGHDT and CDR2 YNNKEL (reference sequence). CDR3 residues: CASSPRDRFSSGNTIYF. In DNA form, the CDR3 reads TGTGCCAGCAGCCCCCGGGACAGGTTCTCCTCTGGAAACACCATATATTTT.

The chain couples TRBV5-4 to TRBJ1-1, with D maybe TRBD1 (5 bases). Per germline, CDR1 SGHNT and CDR2 YYREEE (reference sequence). Trimming pared 2 bases from V and 9 bases from J, leaving 11 bases between. This CDR3 is 12 amino acids long. CDR3 region: CASSFQGIQAFF. The CDR3 bases are TGTGCCAGCAGCTTCCAGGGTATCCAAGCTTTCTTT.

The gene calls are TRBV11-2 and TRBJ2-2; D not resolved. Germline values: CDR1 SGHAT, CDR2 FQNNGV. The CDR3 length is 13 residues. Trimming cost V 1 base and J 6 bases, with 6 bases left between them. The CDR3 loop is CASSLVLSGELFF. In DNA form, the CDR3 reads TGTGCCAGCAGCTTAGTTCTCTCCGGGGAGCTGTTTTTT.

The DNA for the CDR3 is TGTGCCAGCAGTGAGGTAGCGGGAGGGCTTTCTGGGGCCAACGTCCTGACTTTC. It codes for CASSEVAGGLSGANVLTF. The rearrangement uses TRBV6-4 and TRBJ2-6; 11 nucleotides align to TRBD2. Germline V gene lookup returns CDR1 MRHNA and CDR2 SNTAGT. CDR3 size: 18 residues. V dropped 3 bases and J dropped 1; count of bases not matched to a gene: 5.

This clone was observed once. The chain uses TRBV7-9 and TRBJ1-2; a weak D match, TRBD1 (5 bases). Trimming stripped 1 base from V and 8 bases from J, with 11 bases between. CDR1 and CDR2 from the germline V gene are SEHNR and FQNEAQ (reference sequence). The CDR3 has 13 amino acids. The CDR3 sequence is CASSLETQGGYTF. CDR3 nucleotide sequence: TGTGCCAGCAGCTTAGAAACCCAGGGCGGCTACACCTTC.

The J gene is TRBJ2-7, the V gene TRBV19; TRBD2 matches 13 bases. Germline V gene lookup returns CDR1 LNHDA and CDR2 SQIVND (reference sequence). The CDR3 loop spans 17 amino acids. With 4 bases clipped from V and 3 bases from J, the junction kept 9 bases outside the gene matches. CDR3 amino acids: CASSTLWTSGRLYEQYF. The CDR3 DNA reads as TGTGCCAGTAGTACCCTATGGACTAGCGGGAGACTCTACGAGCAGTACTTC.